The 27 T cell receptor beta chains listed next were all sequenced from one sample in a study of T cell repertoires in cytomegalovirus infection. TCRdb re-derived calls from the reads in MiXCR, one entry per CDR3 protein. Among some 350,000 distinct CDR3 sequences listed, almost 30% were seen once. Their recognized antigens are unknown. This specimen was cultured PBMCs, taken from culture after CMV antigen stimulation. The receptors were sampled from a human donor in good health (CMV status not recorded). Some clones in this sample may be carry-over from other donors' samples.

V gene TRBV7-7 combines with J gene TRBJ1-4; tentative D call: TRBD1 (5 bases). Looked up from germline, CDR1 is SSHAT and CDR2 is FNYEAQ (reference sequence). This CDR3 is built from 14 residues. The V and J ends lost 6 bases and 3 bases respectively, with 11 bases between them. CDR3 bases: TGTGCCAGCAGTCCAGGGATGGCTAATGAAAAACTGTTTTTT. It encodes CASSPGMANEKLFF.

The chain is built from TRBV7-3 and TRBJ2-7, with a tentative D call TRBD2 (6 bases). The V end was cut by 5 bases, the J end by 4 bases, with 12 bases between. CDR3 length: 13 residues. Germline V gene data show CDR1 as SGHTA and CDR2 as FQGTGA. In DNA form, the CDR3 reads TGTGCCAGCAGCGCCTCCGGGACTTACGAGCAGTACTTC. Its protein product is CASSASGTYEQYF.

The sample holds many counts of this clonotype. V gene TRBV7-2 combines with J gene TRBJ2-1; D is perhaps TRBD2 (6 bases). Germline assignment: CDR1 SGHTA and CDR2 FQGNSA. The ends were cut back, 5 bases at V and 4 bases at J, with 12 bases in the middle. The CDR3 covers 14 residues. CDR3 sequence (DNA): TGTGCCAGCAGCCCGGGGACTGCATACAATGAGCAGTTCTTC. Translation: CASSPGTAYNEQFF.

This clonotype was found a few times. The rearrangement joins TRBV6-1 to TRBJ1-2, with D possibly being TRBD1 (6 bases). CDR1 and CDR2 (germline): MNHNS, SASEGT. The CDR3 is made up of 16 amino acids. V was shortened by 3 bases and J by 7 bases, with 21 bases between the two germline ends. As DNA, the CDR3 is TGTGCCAGCAGTGACCCGGCACTGTACAGGGCTGGTGGCTACACCTTC. Its protein product is CASSDPALYRAGGYTF.

This rearrangement joins TRBV6-6 to TRBJ1-5; a weak D match, TRBD1 (5 bases). Looked up from germline, CDR1 is MNHNY and CDR2 is SVGAGI (reference sequence). The CDR3 has 15 amino acids. V lost 0 bases and J lost 5, with 11 bases in between. The CDR3 DNA sequence: TGTGCCAGCAGTTACTCATCAGGGCCCCATCAGCCCCAGCATTTT. It codes for CASSYSSGPHQPQHF.

The CDR3: CATALDIRGEQYF. The CDR3 nucleotides are TGTGCCACCGCTCTAGACATCCGCGGGGAGCAGTACTTC. The V and J genes are TRBV10-3 and TRBJ2-7; weak D call: TRBD2 (5 bases). The V end lost 10 bases, the J end lost 7 bases, and 20 bases lay between the germline ends. The CDR3 totals 13 residues. Germline loops: CDR1 ENHRY, CDR2 SYGVKD.

V is TRBV28 and J is TRBJ1-1; D is undetermined. The CDR3 runs 13 residues. V lost 11 bases and J lost 1, with 14 bases in between. CDR1 MDHEN and CDR2 SYDVKM come from the germline V gene. Written as DNA, the CDR3 is TGTGCCTCCTTTGGCCGGCCGAACACTGAAGCTTTCTTT. It encodes CASFGRPNTEAFF.

This chain joins TRBV4-2 and TRBJ1-1; 7 bases map to TRBD1. The V gene's germline CDR1 is LGHNA and CDR2 YNFKEQ. The ends lost 3 bases at V and 4 bases at J; junction bases unmatched: 5. This CDR3 is 14 amino acids long. Written as DNA, the CDR3 is TGTGCCAGCAGCCAGATGGACAGGACCACTGAAGCTTTCTTT. Translated: CASSQMDRTTEAFF.

This clonotype appeared a few times. The V call is TRBV7-9, the J call TRBJ1-1; D gene uncertain. V shed 5 bases and J shed 7 bases, with 8 bases lying between them. The germline CDR1 and CDR2 sequences are SEHNR and FQNEAQ (reference sequence). There are 11 residues in the CDR3. The CDR3 region has the DNA TGTGCCAGCAGCCCGGCGGGTGAAGCTTTCTTT. As protein: CASSPAGEAFF. The complete variable domain, with remaining parts taken from reference TRBV7-9 and TRBJ1-1, reads DTGVSQNPRHKITKRGQNVTFRCDPISEHNRLYWYRQTLGQGPEFLTYFQNEAQLEKSRLLSDRFSAERPKGSFSTLEIQRTEQGDSAMYLCASSPAGEAFFGQGTRLTVV.

J is TRBJ1-2 and V is TRBV15; D gene uncertain. The CDR3 spans 14 residues. Per the germline V gene, CDR1 is LNHNV and CDR2 is YYDKDF (reference sequence). Trimming left V 4 bases short and J 0 bases short, with 9 bases between. CDR3 loop: CATSILTANYGYTF. CDR3 DNA: TGTGCCACCAGCATCTTGACGGCTAACTATGGCTACACCTTC. Complete variable domain (other parts from reference TRBV15 and TRBJ1-2): DAMVIQNPRYQVTQFGKPVTLSCSQTLNHNVMYWYQQKSSQAPKLLFHYYDKDFNNEADTPDNFQSRRPNTSFCFLDIRSPGLGDTAMYLCATSILTANYGYTFGSGTRLTVV.

The J gene is TRBJ2-3, the V gene TRBV7-6, with D possibly being TRBD2 (7 bases). CDR3 size: 14 residues. Trimming removed 2 bases at V and 6 bases at J, with 12 bases between. Germline CDR1 reads SGHVS; CDR2 reads FNYEAQ. The CDR3 nucleotides read TGTGCCAGCAGCTTAAACAGGGAGGGGGATACGCAGTATTTT. Its translation is CASSLNREGDTQYF.

The chain links TRBV7-9 to TRBJ2-5, with D possibly being TRBD1 (5 bases). The V gene's germline CDR1 is SEHNR and CDR2 FQNEAQ (reference sequence). There are 14 residues in the CDR3. Trimming shortened V by 5 bases and J by 5 bases, and 15 bases separated the two germline ends. CDR3 bases: TGTGCCAGCAGCCCCTCAGGGTCCCGGGAGACCCAGTACTTC. Its protein product is CASSPSGSRETQYF. Full variable domain (remainder filled in from reference TRBV7-9 and TRBJ2-5): DTGVSQNPRHKITKRGQNVTFRCDPISEHNRLYWYRQTLGQGPEFLTYFQNEAQLEKSRLLSDRFSAERPKGSFSTLEIQRTEQGDSAMYLCASSPSGSRETQYFGPGTRLLVL.

The CDR3 DNA is TGTGCCAGCAGCTCCCGACAAGAGCAGTACTTC. Protein product: CASSSRQEQYF. V gene TRBV7-9 combines with J gene TRBJ2-7; no clear D gene. Trimming took off 4 bases at V and 7 bases at J, with 8 bases between the two ends. This CDR3 has 11 residues. From germline, CDR1 is SEHNR and CDR2 FQNEAQ (reference sequence).

This clonotype was recorded once. At one of its ends the junction is not consistent with the germline gene, which may arise from a read error. The CDR3 DNA is TGTGCCAGCAGCTTAGGGAGTAATCAGCCCGAGCATTTT. Protein sequence: CASSLGSNQPEHF. The V gene is TRBV7-2, the J gene TRBJ1-5, with D hard to call. Germline V gene data show CDR1 as SGHTA and CDR2 as FQGNSA. The CDR3 runs to 13 residues. Combining the CDR3 with reference TRBV7-2 and TRBJ1-5 gives the whole variable domain GAGVSQSPSNKVTEKGKDVELRCDPISGHTALYWYRQSLGQGLEFLIYFQGNSAPDKSGLPSDRFSAERTGGSVSTLTIQRTQQEDSAVYLCASSLGSNQPEHFGDGTRLSIL.

This clonotype was detected only a few times. The chain couples TRBV5-4 to TRBJ2-3; 7 positions agree with TRBD2. The junction had 3 bases not matched to a gene; V was cut back by 3 bases and J by 2 bases. Germline CDR1 reads SGHNT; CDR2 reads YYREEE (reference sequence). The CDR3 totals 14 residues. The CDR3 region is CASSWGGVTDTQYF. The DNA of the CDR3 is TGTGCCAGCAGCTGGGGGGGGGTCACAGATACGCAGTATTTT.

The chain joins TRBV18 to TRBJ1-1; possible D gene TRBD1, 5 bases. The CDR3 has 13 amino acids. V dropped 10 bases and J dropped 0 bases, with 12 bases sitting between them. Germline CDR1 reads KGHSH; CDR2 reads LQKENI. The CDR3 sequence: CAIRGTVNTEAFF. CDR3 bases: TGTGCCATACGCGGGACGGTGAACACTGAAGCTTTCTTT.

The chain joins TRBV12-3 or TRBV12-4 to TRBJ2-1; 8 nucleotides line up with TRBD2. V trimming: 6 bases; J trimming: 2 bases; junction bases outside the gene matches: 12. The CDR3 is 17 residues long. CDR3 amino acids: CASRGLSGRGAYNEQFF. As DNA, the CDR3 is TGTGCCAGCAGGGGACTGAGCGGGAGAGGCGCCTACAATGAGCAGTTCTTC.

This clonotype was seen more than once but under ten times. V usage is TRBV19 and J usage is TRBJ2-7; 7 nucleotides match TRBD2. V was pared by 6 bases and J by 0 bases, with 5 bases of the junction left unmatched. Germline V lookup: CDR1 LNHDA, CDR2 SQIVND (reference sequence). The CDR3 is made up of 14 amino acids. CDR3 protein: CASRAGDNSYEQYF. The DNA of the CDR3 is TGTGCCAGTAGGGCGGGAGATAACTCCTACGAGCAGTACTTC.

This clonotype was picked up many times. The rearrangement links TRBV7-9 to TRBJ1-2; 9 bases fit TRBD1. This CDR3 spans 13 amino acids. J gave up 6 bases and V 7 bases, and 6 bases lay outside the gene matches. Per germline, CDR1 SEHNR and CDR2 FQNEAQ (reference sequence). CDR3 loop: CASTLGDRDGYTF. CDR3 DNA: TGTGCCAGCACTCTAGGGGACAGGGATGGCTACACCTTC. Full variable domain (rest looked up from reference TRBV7-9 and TRBJ1-2): DTGVSQNPRHKITKRGQNVTFRCDPISEHNRLYWYRQTLGQGPEFLTYFQNEAQLEKSRLLSDRFSAERPKGSFSTLEIQRTEQGDSAMYLCASTLGDRDGYTFGSGTRLTVV.

The chain couples TRBV28 to TRBJ2-3, with 12 bases matching TRBD2. Germline V gene sequence: CDR1 MDHEN, CDR2 SYDVKM. The CDR3 spans 17 residues. V dropped 2 bases and J dropped 2; count of bases not matched to a gene: 5. The CDR3 loop reads CASSLLAGGLDTDTQYF. CDR3 nucleotide sequence: TGTGCCAGCAGTTTACTAGCGGGGGGGCTTGACACAGATACGCAGTATTTT.

The chain employs TRBV15 and TRBJ1-1; D gene unclear. Trimming took off 0 bases at V and 3 bases at J, with 11 bases between the two ends. CDR1 is LNHNV, CDR2 YYDKDF, per germline (reference sequence). The CDR3 consists of 15 residues. The CDR3 DNA reads TGTGCCACCAGCAGAGACAACAGACTCTACACTGAAGCTTTCTTT. Amino acid sequence: CATSRDNRLYTEAFF. The complete variable domain, with remaining parts taken from reference TRBV15 and TRBJ1-1, reads DAMVIQNPRYQVTQFGKPVTLSCSQTLNHNVMYWYQQKSSQAPKLLFHYYDKDFNNEADTPDNFQSRRPNTSFCFLDIRSPGLGDTAMYLCATSRDNRLYTEAFFGQGTRLTVV.

This clonotype was detected a few times. The chain carries TRBV19 and TRBJ1-1; D remains unclear. The CDR3 totals 12 residues. Trimming removed 6 bases from V and 2 bases from J, with 7 bases in between. Germline values: CDR1 LNHDA, CDR2 SQIVND (reference sequence). The CDR3 region is CASSPPNTEAFF. The DNA for the CDR3 is TGTGCCAGTAGCCCTCCCAACACTGAAGCTTTCTTT. Supplemented by reference TRBV19 and TRBJ1-1, the full variable domain reads DGGITQSPKYLFRKEGQNVTLSCEQNLNHDAMYWYRQDPGQGLRLIYYSQIVNDFQKGDIAEGYSVSREKKESFPLTVTSAQKNPTAFYLCASSPPNTEAFFGQGTRLTVV.

This rearrangement joins TRBV24-1 to TRBJ2-3, with 8 bases identical to TRBD1. The V gene's germline CDR1 is KGHDR and CDR2 SFDVKD. CDR3 size: 16 residues. Trimming took 4 bases from V and 2 from J; bases not matched to a gene: 7. The CDR3 bases are TGTGCCACCAGTGACTCGACAGGGGTCTACACAGATACGCAGTATTTT. Translating gives CATSDSTGVYTDTQYF.

The chain links TRBV7-8 to TRBJ1-2, with 11 bases matching TRBD1. This CDR3 has 14 residues. Germline values: CDR1 SGHVS, CDR2 FQNEAQ. Trimming took 5 bases from V and 6 from J; bases not matched to a gene: 5. For the CDR3, the DNA is TGTGCCAGCAGCCGAGAGGGACAGGGGGATGGCTACACCTTC. Amino acids: CASSREGQGDGYTF. The full variable domain, rest sourced from reference TRBV7-8 and TRBJ1-2, is GAGVSQSPRYKVAKRGQDVALRCDPISGHVSLFWYQQALGQGPEFLTYFQNEAQLDKSGLPSDRFFAERPEGSVSTLKIQRTQQEDSAVYLCASSREGQGDGYTFGSGTRLTVV.

In the case of this clonotype: It may be a read error: a sequence one base away is much more abundant. The chain couples TRBV11-2 to TRBJ2-1; a possible D gene is TRBD2 (5 bases). V lost 0 bases and J lost 4, with 10 bases in between. Germline CDR1 is SGHAT and CDR2 is FQNNGV. This CDR3 is built from 15 residues. CDR3 residues: CASSLEASRYNEQFF. CDR3 nucleotides: TGTGCCAGCAGCTTAGAGGCTAGCAGATACAATGAGCAGTTCTTC.

The chain carries TRBV7-9 and TRBJ2-1; D ambiguous. The germline V and J ends were trimmed by 5 bases and 8 bases, with 13 bases remaining between them. Germline V gene lookup returns CDR1 SEHNR and CDR2 FQNEAQ (reference sequence). This CDR3 spans 13 amino acids. CDR3 region: CASSPTDVDEQFF. CDR3 DNA: TGTGCCAGCAGCCCAACGGACGTGGATGAGCAGTTCTTC.

This rearrangement joins TRBV29-1 to TRBJ1-2, with 8 bases fitting TRBD1. J lost 4 bases, V lost 3 bases, and 7 bases had no gene match. Per the germline V gene, CDR1 is SQVTM and CDR2 is ANQGSEA. This CDR3 spans 14 amino acids. This CDR3 reads CSVDATGETYGYTF. In DNA form, the CDR3 reads TGCAGCGTTGATGCGACAGGGGAGACCTATGGCTACACCTTC. Combining the CDR3 with reference TRBV29-1 and TRBJ1-2 gives the whole variable domain SAVISQKPSRDICQRGTSLTIQCQVDSQVTMMFWYRQQPGQSLTLIATANQGSEATYESGFVIDKFPISRPNLTFSTLTVSNMSPEDSSIYLCSVDATGETYGYTFGSGTRLTVV.